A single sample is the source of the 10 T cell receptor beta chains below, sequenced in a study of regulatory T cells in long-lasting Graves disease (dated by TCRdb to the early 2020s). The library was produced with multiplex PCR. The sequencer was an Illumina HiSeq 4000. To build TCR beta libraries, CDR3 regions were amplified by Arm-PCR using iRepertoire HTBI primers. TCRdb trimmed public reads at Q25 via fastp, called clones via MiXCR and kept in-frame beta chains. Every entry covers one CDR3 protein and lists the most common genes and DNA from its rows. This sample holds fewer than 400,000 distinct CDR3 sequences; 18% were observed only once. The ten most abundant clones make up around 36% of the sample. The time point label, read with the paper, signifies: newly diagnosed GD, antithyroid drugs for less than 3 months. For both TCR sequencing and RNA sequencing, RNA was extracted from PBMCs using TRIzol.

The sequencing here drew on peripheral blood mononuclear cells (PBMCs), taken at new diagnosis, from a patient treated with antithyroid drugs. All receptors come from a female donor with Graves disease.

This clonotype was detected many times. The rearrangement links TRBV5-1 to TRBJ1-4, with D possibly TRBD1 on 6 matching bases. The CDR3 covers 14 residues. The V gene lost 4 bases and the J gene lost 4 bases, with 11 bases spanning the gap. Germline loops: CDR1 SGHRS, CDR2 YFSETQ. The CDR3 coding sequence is TGCGCCAGCAGCGCGGACAGTAATAATGAAAAACTGTTTTTT. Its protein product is CASSADSNNEKLFF.

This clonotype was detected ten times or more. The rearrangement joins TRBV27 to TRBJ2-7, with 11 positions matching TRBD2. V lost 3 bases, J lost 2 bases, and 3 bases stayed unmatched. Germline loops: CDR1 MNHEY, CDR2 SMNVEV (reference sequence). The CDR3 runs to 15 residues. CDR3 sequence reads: CASSFGTSGTYEQYF. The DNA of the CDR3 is TGTGCCAGCAGTTTCGGGACTAGCGGAACCTACGAGCAGTACTTC.

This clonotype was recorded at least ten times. The CDR3 is CATSRDRGAGGPGETQYF. Here the CDR3 DNA reads TGTGCCACCAGCAGAGATAGGGGAGCTGGAGGGCCCGGCGAGACCCAGTACTTC. The genes are TRBV15 and TRBJ2-5; D is possibly TRBD2 (6 bases). This CDR3 contains 18 residues. Germline-derived CDR1 and CDR2 are LNHNV and YYDKDF (reference sequence). V was shortened by 0 bases and J by 5 bases, with 22 bases between the two germline ends.

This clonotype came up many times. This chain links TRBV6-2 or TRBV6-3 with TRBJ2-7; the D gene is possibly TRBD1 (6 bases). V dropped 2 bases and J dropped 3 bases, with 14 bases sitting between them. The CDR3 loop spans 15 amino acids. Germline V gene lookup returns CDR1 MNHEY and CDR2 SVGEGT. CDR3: CASSYGGTGFYEQYF. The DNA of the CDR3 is TGTGCCAGCAGTTACGGGGGCACTGGATTCTACGAGCAGTACTTC.

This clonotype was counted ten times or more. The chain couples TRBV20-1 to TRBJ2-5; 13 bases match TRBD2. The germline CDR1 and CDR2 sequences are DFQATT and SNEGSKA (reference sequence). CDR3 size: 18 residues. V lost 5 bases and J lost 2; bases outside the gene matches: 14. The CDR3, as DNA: TGCAGTGCTGGGGGGCGGACTAGCGGGAGCTGGGGTCAAGAGACCCAGTACTTC. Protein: CSAGGRTSGSWGQETQYF.

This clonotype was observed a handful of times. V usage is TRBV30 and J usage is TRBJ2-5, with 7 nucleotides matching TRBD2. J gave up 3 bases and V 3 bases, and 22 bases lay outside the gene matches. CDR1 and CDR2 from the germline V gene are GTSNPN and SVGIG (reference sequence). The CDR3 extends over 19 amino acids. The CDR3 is CAWSPTPGLVLSMEETQYF. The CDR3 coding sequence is TGTGCCTGGAGCCCCACCCCCGGACTAGTCCTGTCAATGGAAGAGACCCAGTACTTC.

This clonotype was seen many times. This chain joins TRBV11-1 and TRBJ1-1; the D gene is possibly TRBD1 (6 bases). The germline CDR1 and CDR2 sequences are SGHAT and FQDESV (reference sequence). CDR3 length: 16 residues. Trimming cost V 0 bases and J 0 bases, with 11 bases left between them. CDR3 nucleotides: TGTGCCAGCAGCTTAGCGCTGGGACATATGAACACTGAAGCTTTCTTT. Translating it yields CASSLALGHMNTEAFF.

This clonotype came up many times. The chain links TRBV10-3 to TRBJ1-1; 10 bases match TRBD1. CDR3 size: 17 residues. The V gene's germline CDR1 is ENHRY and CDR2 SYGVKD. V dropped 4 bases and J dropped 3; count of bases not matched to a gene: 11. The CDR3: CAISGGQGPSGDTEAFF. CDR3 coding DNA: TGTGCCATCAGTGGGGGACAGGGGCCATCCGGGGACACTGAAGCTTTCTTT.

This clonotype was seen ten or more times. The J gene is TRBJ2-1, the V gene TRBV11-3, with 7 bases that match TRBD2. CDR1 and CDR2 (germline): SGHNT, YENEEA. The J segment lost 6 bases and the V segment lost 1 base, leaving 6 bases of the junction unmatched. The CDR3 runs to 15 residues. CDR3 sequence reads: CASSLVASGPNEQFF. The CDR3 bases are TGTGCCAGCAGCTTAGTGGCTAGCGGACCCAATGAGCAGTTCTTC.

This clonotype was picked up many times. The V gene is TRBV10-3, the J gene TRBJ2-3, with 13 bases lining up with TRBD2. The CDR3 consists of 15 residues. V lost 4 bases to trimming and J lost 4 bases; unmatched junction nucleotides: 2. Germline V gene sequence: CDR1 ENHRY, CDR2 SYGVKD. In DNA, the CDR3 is TGTGCCATCAGTGTGGGGACTAGCGGGGCAGATACGCAGTATTTT. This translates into CAISVGTSGADTQYF.